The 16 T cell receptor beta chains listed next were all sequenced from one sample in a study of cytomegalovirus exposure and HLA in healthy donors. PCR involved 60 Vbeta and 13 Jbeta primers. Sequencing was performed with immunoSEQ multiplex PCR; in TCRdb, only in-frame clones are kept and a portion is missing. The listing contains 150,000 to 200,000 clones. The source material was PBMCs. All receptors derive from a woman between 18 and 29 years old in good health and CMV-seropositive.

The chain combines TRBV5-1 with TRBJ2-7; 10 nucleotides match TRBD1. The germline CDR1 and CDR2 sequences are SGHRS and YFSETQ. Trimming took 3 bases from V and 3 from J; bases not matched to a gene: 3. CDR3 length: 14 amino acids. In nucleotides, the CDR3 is TGCGCCAGCAGCTCGGACAGGGGGGACTACGAGCAGTACTTC. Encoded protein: CASSSDRGDYEQYF.

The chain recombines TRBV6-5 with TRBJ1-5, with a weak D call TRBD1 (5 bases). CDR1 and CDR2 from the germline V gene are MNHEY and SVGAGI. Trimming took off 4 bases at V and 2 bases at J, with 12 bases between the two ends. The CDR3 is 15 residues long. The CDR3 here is CASSSAGLGNQPQHF. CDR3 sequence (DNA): TGTGCCAGCAGTTCAGCAGGGTTAGGCAATCAGCCCCAGCATTTT.

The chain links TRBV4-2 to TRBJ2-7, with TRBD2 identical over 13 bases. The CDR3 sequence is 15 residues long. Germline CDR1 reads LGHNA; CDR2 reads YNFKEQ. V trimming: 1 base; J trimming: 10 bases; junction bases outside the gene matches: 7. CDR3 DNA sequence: TGTGCCAGCAGCCAAGCCTCGGGACTAGCGGGGTCACAGTACTTC. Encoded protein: CASSQASGLAGSQYF.

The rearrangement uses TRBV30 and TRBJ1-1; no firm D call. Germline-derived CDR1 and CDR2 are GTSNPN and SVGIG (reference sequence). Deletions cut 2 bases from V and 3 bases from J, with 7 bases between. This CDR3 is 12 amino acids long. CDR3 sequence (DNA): TGTGCCTGGAGTCTCGACTACACTGAAGCTTTCTTT. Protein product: CAWSLDYTEAFF.

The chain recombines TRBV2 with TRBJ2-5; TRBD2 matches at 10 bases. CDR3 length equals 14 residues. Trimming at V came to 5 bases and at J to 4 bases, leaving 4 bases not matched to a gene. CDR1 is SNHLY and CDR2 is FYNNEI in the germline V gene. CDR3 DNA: TGTGCCAGCAGTTCCTGGACTAGCGGAGAGACCCAGTACTTC. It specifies CASSSWTSGETQYF.

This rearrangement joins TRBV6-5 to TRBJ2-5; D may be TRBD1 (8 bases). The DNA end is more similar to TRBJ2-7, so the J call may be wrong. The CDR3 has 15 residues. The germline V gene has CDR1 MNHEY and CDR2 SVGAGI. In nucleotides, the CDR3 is TGTGCCAGCAGCCCTTCACAGGGGGGGGACTACGAGCAGTACTTC. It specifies CASSPSQGGDYEQYF.

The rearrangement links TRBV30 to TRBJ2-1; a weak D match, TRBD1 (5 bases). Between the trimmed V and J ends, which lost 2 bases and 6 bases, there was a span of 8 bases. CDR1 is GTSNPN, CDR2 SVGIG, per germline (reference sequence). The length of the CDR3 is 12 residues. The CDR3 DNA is TGTGCCTGGAGTAGAGACAGCAATGAGCAGTTCTTC. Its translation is CAWSRDSNEQFF. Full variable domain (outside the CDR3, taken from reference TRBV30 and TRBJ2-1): SQTIHQWPATLVQPVGSPLSLECTVEGTSNPNLYWYRQAAGRGLQLLFYSVGIGQISSEVPQNLSASRPQDRQFILSSKKLLLSDSGFYLCAWSRDSNEQFFGPGTRLTVL.

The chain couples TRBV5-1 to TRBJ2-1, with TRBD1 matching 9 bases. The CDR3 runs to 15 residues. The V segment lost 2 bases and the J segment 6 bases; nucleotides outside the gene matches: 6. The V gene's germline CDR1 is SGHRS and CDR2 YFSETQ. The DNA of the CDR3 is TGCGCCAGCAGCTTTCGGACAGGGGCTTTCAATGAGCAGTTCTTC. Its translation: CASSFRTGAFNEQFF.

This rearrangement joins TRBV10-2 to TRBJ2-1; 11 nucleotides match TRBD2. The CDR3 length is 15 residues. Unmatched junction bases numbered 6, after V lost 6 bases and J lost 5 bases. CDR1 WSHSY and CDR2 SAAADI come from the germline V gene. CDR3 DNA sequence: TGCGCCAGCAGAGGAGGGACTAGCGGTGACAATGAGCAGTTCTTC. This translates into CASRGGTSGDNEQFF.

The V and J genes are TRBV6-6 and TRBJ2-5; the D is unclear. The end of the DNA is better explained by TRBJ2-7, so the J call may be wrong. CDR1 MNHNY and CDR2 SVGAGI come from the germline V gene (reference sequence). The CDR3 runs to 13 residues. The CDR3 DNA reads TGTGCCAGCAGTTACGGCGGAATAAGCGAGCAGTACTTC. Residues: CASSYGGISEQYF.

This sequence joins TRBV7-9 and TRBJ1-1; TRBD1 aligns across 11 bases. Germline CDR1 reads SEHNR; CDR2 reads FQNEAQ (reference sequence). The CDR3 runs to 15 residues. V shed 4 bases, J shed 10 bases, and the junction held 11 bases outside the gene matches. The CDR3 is CASSSWDRGANGAFF. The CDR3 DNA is TGTGCCAGCAGCTCCTGGGACAGGGGGGCGAACGGAGCTTTCTTT.

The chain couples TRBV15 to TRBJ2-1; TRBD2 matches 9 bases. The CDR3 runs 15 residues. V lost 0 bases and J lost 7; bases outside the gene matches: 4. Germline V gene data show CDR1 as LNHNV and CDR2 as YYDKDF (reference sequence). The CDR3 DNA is TGTGCCACCAGCAGAGATTGGAGCGGGGGGAATGAGCAGTTCTTC. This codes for CATSRDWSGGNEQFF.

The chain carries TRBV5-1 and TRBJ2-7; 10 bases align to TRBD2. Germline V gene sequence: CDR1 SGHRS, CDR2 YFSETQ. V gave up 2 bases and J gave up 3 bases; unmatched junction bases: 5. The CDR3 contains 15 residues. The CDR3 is CASSFGLAVFYEQYF. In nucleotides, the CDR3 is TGCGCCAGCAGCTTCGGACTAGCGGTATTCTACGAGCAGTACTTC.

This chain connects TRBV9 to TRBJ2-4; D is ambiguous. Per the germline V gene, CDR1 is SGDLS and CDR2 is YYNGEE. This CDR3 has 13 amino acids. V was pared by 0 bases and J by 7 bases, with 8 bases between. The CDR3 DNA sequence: TGTGCCAGCAGCGTAGACCCTAATAACATTCAGTACTTC. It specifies CASSVDPNNIQYF.

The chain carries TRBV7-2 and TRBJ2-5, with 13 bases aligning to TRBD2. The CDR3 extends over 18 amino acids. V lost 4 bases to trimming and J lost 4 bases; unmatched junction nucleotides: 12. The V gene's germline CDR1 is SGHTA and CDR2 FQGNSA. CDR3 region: CASSSGLAGSGQRETQYF. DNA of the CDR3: TGTGCCAGCAGCTCGGGACTAGCGGGAAGTGGCCAGCGAGAGACCCAGTACTTC. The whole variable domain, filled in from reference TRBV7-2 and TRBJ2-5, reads GAGVSQSPSNKVTEKGKDVELRCDPISGHTALYWYRQSLGQGLEFLIYFQGNSAPDKSGLPSDRFSAERTGGSVSTLTIQRTQQEDSAVYLCASSSGLAGSGQRETQYFGPGTRLLVL.

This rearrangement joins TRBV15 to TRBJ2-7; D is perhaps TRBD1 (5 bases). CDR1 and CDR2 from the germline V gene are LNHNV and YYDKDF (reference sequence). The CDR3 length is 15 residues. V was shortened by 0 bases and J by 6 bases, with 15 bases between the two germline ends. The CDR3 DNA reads TGTGCCACCAGCAGAGAGAAGGCAGGGATCGGCGAGCAGTACTTC. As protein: CATSREKAGIGEQYF.